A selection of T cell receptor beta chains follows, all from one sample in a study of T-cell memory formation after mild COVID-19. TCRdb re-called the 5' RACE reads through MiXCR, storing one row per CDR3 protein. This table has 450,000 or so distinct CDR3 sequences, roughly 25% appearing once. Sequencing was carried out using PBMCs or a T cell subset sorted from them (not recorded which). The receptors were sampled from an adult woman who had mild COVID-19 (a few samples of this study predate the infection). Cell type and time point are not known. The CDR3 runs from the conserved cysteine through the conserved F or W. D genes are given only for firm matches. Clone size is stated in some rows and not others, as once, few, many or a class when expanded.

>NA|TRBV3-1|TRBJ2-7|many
TGTGCCAGCAGCCAAGTTCTCTACCCAAGCTACGAGCAGTACTTC
CASSQVLYPSYEQYF
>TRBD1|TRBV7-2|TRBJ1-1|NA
TGTGCCAGCACCGATAGTTTGGGACAGGGGAACACTGAAGCTTTCTTT
CASTDSLGQGNTEAFF
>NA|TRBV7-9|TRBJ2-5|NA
TGTGCCAGCAGCTTAGCACCCACGGTCCAAGAGACCCAGTACTTC
CASSLAPTVQETQYF
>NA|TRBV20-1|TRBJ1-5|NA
TGCAGTGCTAGCTTTACGGGATCTACGGGCAATCAGCCCCAGCATTTT
CSASFTGSTGNQPQHF
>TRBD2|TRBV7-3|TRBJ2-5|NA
TGTGCCAGCAGCTTTTCGGGAGGTCGAGAGACCCAGTACTTC
CASSFSGGRETQYF
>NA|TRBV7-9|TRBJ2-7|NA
TGTGCCAGCAGCTTTGGGGACCACGAGCAGTACTTC
CASSFGDHEQYF
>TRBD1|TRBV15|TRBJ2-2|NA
TGTGCCACCAAGGGGGCCAACACCGGGGAGCTGTTTTTT
CATKGANTGELFF
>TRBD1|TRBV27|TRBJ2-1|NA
TGTGCCAGCAGTGGCGGACAGGGATCCTTGAGCTCCTACAATGAGCAGTTCTTC
CASSGGQGSLSSYNEQFF
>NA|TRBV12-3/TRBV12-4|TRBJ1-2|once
TGTGCCAGCAGCTTGCAGGGTGTTTTTTCCTATGGCTACACCTTC
CASSLQGVFSYGYTF
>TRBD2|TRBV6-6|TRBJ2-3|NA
TGTGCCGTCGAGATAGCGGGAGGAGTCACAGATACGCAGTATTTT
CAVEIAGGVTDTQYF
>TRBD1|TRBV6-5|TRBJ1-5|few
TGTGCCAGCAGTTCTTGGACAGGGTTAGGCAATCAGCCCCAGCATTTT
CASSSWTGLGNQPQHF
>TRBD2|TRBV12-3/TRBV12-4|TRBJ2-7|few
TGTGCCAGCAATCCCTCCGCGGGGGTAGGGTACGAGCAGTACTTC
CASNPSAGVGYEQYF
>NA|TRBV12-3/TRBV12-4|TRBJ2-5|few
TGTGCCAGCACCTCTTCCAGGGCTGGTAAGACCCAGTACTTC
CASTSSRAGKTQYF
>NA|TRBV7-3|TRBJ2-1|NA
TGTGCCAGCAGCCCAGTTAACCCATGGTATGAAGGGGGGCAAATGATCCATGAGCAGTTCTTC
CASSPVNPWYEGGQMIHEQFF
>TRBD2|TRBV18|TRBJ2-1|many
TGTGCCAGCTCACCACCCGGGGTAGCGGGGGTCAATGAGCAGTTCTTC
CASSPPGVAGVNEQFF
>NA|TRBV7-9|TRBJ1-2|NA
TGTGCCAGCGGAGACGCCCGATTCAACTATGGCTACACCTTC
CASGDARFNYGYTF
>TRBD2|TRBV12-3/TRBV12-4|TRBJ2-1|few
TGTGCCAGCAGTTTCGGCGGACCACGGGGGGGGCAGTTCTTC
CASSFGGPRGGQFF
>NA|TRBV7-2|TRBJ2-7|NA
TGTGCCAGCAGCTTAGCTCGGACGGTGGCCTACGAGCAGTACTTC
CASSLARTVAYEQYF
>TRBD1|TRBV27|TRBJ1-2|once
TGTGCCAGCAGTTTAAAGGGGGCGGGCTATGGCTACACCTTC
CASSLKGAGYGYTF
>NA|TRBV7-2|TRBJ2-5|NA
TGTGCCAGCAGCCCCACCGGGACGCAAGAGACCCAGTACTTC
CASSPTGTQETQYF
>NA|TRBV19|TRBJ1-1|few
TGTGCCAGTAGTATAGTGCGGGCGAACACTGAAGCTTTCTTT
CASSIVRANTEAFF